The T cell receptor beta chain described here comes from a study of OX40 agonist ivuxolimab in advanced cancers. Method: immunoSEQ multiplex PCR; TCRdb's copy keeps in-frame clones and lacks some. The sample lists roughly 100,000 clones, 90% seen once, with just over 0.15% in the top ten. Germline assignment: CDR1 LNHDA and CDR2 SQIVND (reference sequence). The V end lost 4 bases, the J end lost 7 bases, and 11 bases lay between the germline ends. The CDR3 length is 13 residues. The rearrangement joins TRBV19 to TRBJ1-5; D uncertain. The sample was CD4+ or CD8+ T cells sorted from blood, taken in a trial of the OX40 agonist ivuxolimab. This TCR came from an adult with an advanced solid tumor such as melanoma, head and neck, liver or kidney cancer. CDR3 DNA sequence: TGTGCCAGTAGTAGTCAAAGGGAACAGCCCCAGCATTTT. Its translation is CASSSQREQPQHF. The full variable domain, rest sourced from reference TRBV19 and TRBJ1-5, is DGGITQSPKYLFRKEGQNVTLSCEQNLNHDAMYWYRQDPGQGLRLIYYSQIVNDFQKGDIAEGYSVSREKKESFPLTVTSAQKNPTAFYLCASSSQREQPQHFGDGTRLSIL.